Listed below are T cell receptor beta chains from one sample, sequenced in a study of T cell responses to AZD1222 COVID-19 vaccine. Measured with immunoSEQ multiplex PCR; TCRdb has only the in-frame clones, and not every one. The sample contains around 76,000 clones, more than 75% of which appear only once. Specimen: peripheral blood, collected on day 0 of AZD1222 vaccination. Receptor source: an adult in good health. Each CDR3 is given with its conserved first and last residue. D genes are given only for firm matches. The listing skips clone size in some rows; elsewhere it reads once, few, many or a size class.

d_call j_call clone_size v_call cdr3_nt cdr3_aa
TRBD2 TRBJ2-3 - TRBV3-1/TRBV3-2 TGTGCCAGCAGCCAAGCCGCCCGGGGGGAGCAGTATTTT CASSQAARGEQYF
TRBD1 TRBJ2-3 - TRBV11-2 TGTGCCAGCAGCCAATCGACAGGGGCGCAGTATTTT CASSQSTGAQYF
TRBD1 TRBJ2-5 once TRBV10-3 TGTGCCATCAGCGCCCCGGGACAGGGGGACCAAGAGACCCAGTACTTC CAISAPGQGDQETQYF
TRBD1 TRBJ1-5 - TRBV4-3 TGCGCCAGCAGCCAAGTCACAGGGGATCAGCCCCAGCATTTT CASSQVTGDQPQHF
- TRBJ2-7 once TRBV5-1 TGCGCCAGCAGCTTGTCCGGGGCTGGCGAGCAGTACTTC CASSLSGAGEQYF
- TRBJ1-6 - TRBV3-1/TRBV3-2 TGTGCCAGCAGCCCCACGGAAGTATCTAATTCACCCCTCCACTTT CASSPTEVSNSPLHF
- TRBJ1-1 - TRBV2 TGTGCCAGCAGGTTGGAAGCGGCGAACACTGAAGCTTTCTTT CASRLEAANTEAFF
- TRBJ1-3 few TRBV7-2 TGTGCCAGCAGCTTAGTATCCCAGGACCTGGCTTACACCATATATTTT CASSLVSQDLAYTIYF
- TRBJ2-5 - TRBV19 TGTGCCAGTAGTATTCTTGGGCACCAAAATCAACAAGAGACCCAGTACTTC CASSILGHQNQQETQYF
- TRBJ1-1 - TRBV6-6 TGTGCCAGCAGTCGGACTACGATGAACACTGAAGCTTTCTTT CASSRTTMNTEAFF
TRBD1 TRBJ2-7 - TRBV7-6 TGTGCCAGCAAACTTAGAGAAGGGGGCATTAGTTACGAGCAGTACTTC CASKLREGGISYEQYF
- TRBJ2-2 - TRBV7-2 TGTGCCAGCAGCGTACTTAACACCGGGGAGCTGTTTTTT CASSVLNTGELFF
- TRBJ1-1 - TRBV5-1 TGCGCCAGCAGCTCGGCGGGGCAGAACACTGAAGCTTTCTTT CASSSAGQNTEAFF
- TRBJ1-1 - TRBV6-5 TGTGCCAGCAGTCAGGGGCGGAACACTGAAGCTTTCTTT CASSQGRNTEAFF
TRBD1 TRBJ1-1 - TRBV27 TGTGCCAGCAGTTTACGTTCGACCGGGACAGGGGCATCTAGCGGCACTGAAGCTTTCTTT CASSLRSTGTGASSGTEAFF
TRBD1 TRBJ1-3 - TRBV18 TGTGCCAGCTCACCAGCCCCCCAGGGGGCTGGAAACACCATATATTTT CASSPAPQGAGNTIYF
TRBD2 TRBJ2-1 - TRBV19 TGTGCCAGCCTAGCGGGGGGCTCCTACAATGAGCAGTTCTTC CASLAGGSYNEQFF
- TRBJ1-3 - TRBV30 TGTGCCTGGAGTCTAGGAAACACCATATATTTT CAWSLGNTIYF
- TRBJ1-3 - TRBV11-2 TGTGCCAGCAGCTTAGTTCAATCGGTCGTTGGAAACACCATATATTTT CASSLVQSVVGNTIYF
TRBD2 TRBJ2-7 few TRBV28 TGTGCCAGCAGTCCCGACCGACTAGCGGGGGGAATCGAGCAGTACTTC CASSPDRLAGGIEQYF
- TRBJ2-1 - TRBV5-1 TGCGCCAGCAGCTTGGGGTCCAAAGAGCCCCGCCCCAGAAGAGACAATGAGCAGTTCTTC CASSLGSKEPRPRRDNEQFF
TRBD1 TRBJ2-2 - TRBV11-2 TGTGCCAGCAGCTTAGTGGGACAGGCCTTTTTT CASSLVGQAFF
- TRBJ1-6 - TRBV11-2 TGTGCCAGCAGCTTAGATCAGCAGGGGCCAAATTCACCCCTCCACTTT CASSLDQQGPNSPLHF
TRBD2 TRBJ2-7 - TRBV7-2 TGTGCCAGCAGACTAGCGGGGGGGACCTACGAGCAGTACTTC CASRLAGGTYEQYF
TRBD1 TRBJ2-1 - TRBV30 TGTGCCTGGAGCGCGACAGGGTCCTACAATGAGCAGTTCTTC CAWSATGSYNEQFF
- TRBJ2-7 - TRBV29-1 TGCAGCGTGGAGGACACTCTCCTTTATGGTGAGCAGTACTTC CSVEDTLLYGEQYF
TRBD2 TRBJ2-1 - TRBV27 TGTGCCAGCAGTTTTCAGCGGGGGGCGGTCTACAATGAGCAGTTCTTC CASSFQRGAVYNEQFF
- TRBJ2-6 - TRBV7-2 TGTGCCAGCAGCTTTTCGACTGCGCACGGGGCCAACGTCCTGACTTTC CASSFSTAHGANVLTF